This TCR beta chain was sequenced for a study of vaccination effects on CD4 cells after COVID-19. Comments on this clone: Antigen unknown.

Sequencing in the ViraFEST assay came after antigen-specific CD4+ T cells had been expanded with viral peptide pools, which were used to stimulate PBMC. CD4+ T cells were isolated after less than 13 days of culture. Having tested negative for nucleocapsid antibodies, the vaccine recipients showed no prior SARS-CoV-2 infection. Profiled with immunoSEQ multiplex PCR; TCRdb holds only in-frame clones, not every one. The table has tens of thousands of clones, 77% seen once. The sequencing here drew on CD4+ T cells from PBMCs cultured with HCoV-NL63 spike peptides, taken before COVID-19 vaccination. The clonotype comes from a human donor who received a COVID-19 vaccine.

The CDR3 bases are TGTGCCAGCAGCTTCTCACTGTCTGGAAACACCATATATTTT. Translating it yields CASSFSLSGNTIYF. This rearrangement joins TRBV5-6 to TRBJ1-3; no firm D call. The germline V gene has CDR1 SGHDT and CDR2 YYEEEE. Trimming left V 2 bases short and J 1 base short, with 7 bases between. This CDR3 contains 14 residues.